This T cell receptor (beta chain) was identified during a study of blood T cell repertoires in COVID-19. Study-wide context: Sample material is recorded as cDNA or gDNA derived from T cells, B-cell-depleted T cells, or PBMCs.

This CDR3 comprises 13 residues. Germline-derived CDR1 and CDR2 are SGHDT and YYEEEE. The ends were cut back, 0 bases at V and 2 bases at J, with 6 bases in the middle. Assay: immunoSEQ multiplex PCR; the TCRdb copy retains only in-frame clones and omits some. The table has roughly 120,000 clones, about 70% seen once. This receptor was taken from a man older than 75 with COVID-19, enrolled during active disease. J is TRBJ2-7 and V is TRBV5-6, with D possibly being TRBD1 (5 bases). The sample taken for sequencing was peripheral blood. The CDR3 coding sequence is TGTGCCAGCAGCTTGGCGGACACCTACGAGCAGTACTTC. Amino acid sequence: CASSLADTYEQYF.